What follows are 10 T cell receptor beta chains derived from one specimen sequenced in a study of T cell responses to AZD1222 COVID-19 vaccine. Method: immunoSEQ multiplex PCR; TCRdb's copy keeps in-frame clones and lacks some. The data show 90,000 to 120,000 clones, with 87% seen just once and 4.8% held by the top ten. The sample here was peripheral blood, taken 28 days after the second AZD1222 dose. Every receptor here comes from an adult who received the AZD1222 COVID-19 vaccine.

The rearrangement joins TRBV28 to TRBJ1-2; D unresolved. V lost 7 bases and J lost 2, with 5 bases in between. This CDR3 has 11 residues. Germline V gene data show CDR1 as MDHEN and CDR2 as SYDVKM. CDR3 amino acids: CASTSNYGYTF. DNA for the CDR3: TGTGCCAGCACCTCAAACTATGGCTACACCTTC.

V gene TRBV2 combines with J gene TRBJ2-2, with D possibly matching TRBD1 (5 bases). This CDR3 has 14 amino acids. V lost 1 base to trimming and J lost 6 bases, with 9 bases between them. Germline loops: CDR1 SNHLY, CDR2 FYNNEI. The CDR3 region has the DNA TGTGCCAGCAGTGAAGGGCAGGGTGCCGGGGAGCTGTTTTTT. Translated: CASSEGQGAGELFF.

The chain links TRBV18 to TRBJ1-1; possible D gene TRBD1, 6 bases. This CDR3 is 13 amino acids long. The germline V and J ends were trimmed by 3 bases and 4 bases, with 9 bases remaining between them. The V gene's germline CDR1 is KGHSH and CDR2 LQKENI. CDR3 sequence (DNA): TGTGCCAGCTCACCGGCAGGGGTCACTGAAGCTTTCTTT. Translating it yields CASSPAGVTEAFF.

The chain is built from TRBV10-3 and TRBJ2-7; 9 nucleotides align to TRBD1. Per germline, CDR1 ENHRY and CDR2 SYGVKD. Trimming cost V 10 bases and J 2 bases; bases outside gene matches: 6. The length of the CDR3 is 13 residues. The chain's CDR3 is CATTWDRAYEQYF. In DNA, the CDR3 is TGTGCCACAACGTGGGACAGGGCCTACGAGCAGTACTTC.

The CDR3 protein is CASSPVTGDDTEAFF. For the CDR3, the DNA is TGTGCCAGCAGCCCGGTGACAGGGGATGACACTGAAGCTTTCTTT. This sequence joins TRBV7-9 and TRBJ1-1; TRBD1 matches at 8 bases. Germline-derived CDR1 and CDR2 are SEHNR and FQNEAQ (reference sequence). Losses at the gene ends were 5 bases for V and 3 bases for J; bases not matched to a gene: 8. This CDR3 has 15 residues. The full variable domain, completed using reference TRBV7-9 and TRBJ1-1, is DTGVSQNPRHKITKRGQNVTFRCDPISEHNRLYWYRQTLGQGPEFLTYFQNEAQLEKSRLLSDRFSAERPKGSFSTLEIQRTEQGDSAMYLCASSPVTGDDTEAFFGQGTRLTVV.

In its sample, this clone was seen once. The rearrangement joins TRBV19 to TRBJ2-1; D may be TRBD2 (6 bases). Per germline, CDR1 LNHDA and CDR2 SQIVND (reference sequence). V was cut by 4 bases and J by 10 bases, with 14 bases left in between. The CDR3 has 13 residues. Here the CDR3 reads CASSTEPGGEQFF. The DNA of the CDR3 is TGTGCCAGTAGTACCGAACCCGGAGGGGAGCAGTTCTTC.

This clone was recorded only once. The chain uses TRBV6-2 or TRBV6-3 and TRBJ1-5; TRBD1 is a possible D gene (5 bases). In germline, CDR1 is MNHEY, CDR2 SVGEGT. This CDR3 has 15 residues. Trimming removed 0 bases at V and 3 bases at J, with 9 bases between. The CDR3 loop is CASSYSGGANQPQHF. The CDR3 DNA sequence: TGTGCCAGCAGTTACTCAGGAGGGGCCAATCAGCCCCAGCATTTT.

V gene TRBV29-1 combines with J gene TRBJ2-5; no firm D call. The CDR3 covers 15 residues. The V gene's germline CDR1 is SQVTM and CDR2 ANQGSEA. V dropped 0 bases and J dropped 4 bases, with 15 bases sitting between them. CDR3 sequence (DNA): TGCAGCGTTGAAGAACCCAGTTACAGTTTAGAGACCCAGTACTTC. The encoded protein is CSVEEPSYSLETQYF. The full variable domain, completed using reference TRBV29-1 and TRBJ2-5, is SAVISQKPSRDICQRGTSLTIQCQVDSQVTMMFWYRQQPGQSLTLIATANQGSEATYESGFVIDKFPISRPNLTFSTLTVSNMSPEDSSIYLCSVEEPSYSLETQYFGPGTRLLVL.

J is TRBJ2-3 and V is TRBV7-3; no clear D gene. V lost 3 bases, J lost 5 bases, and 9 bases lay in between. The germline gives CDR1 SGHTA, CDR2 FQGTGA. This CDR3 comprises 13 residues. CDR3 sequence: CASSFTELDTQYF. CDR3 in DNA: TGTGCCAGCAGCTTTACCGAGTTAGATACGCAGTATTTT.

The CDR3 nucleotides read TGTGCCAGCAGTTCGACCACTGAAGCTTTCTTT. Protein: CASSSTTEAFF. This chain uses TRBV28 with TRBJ1-1; D uncertain. The CDR3 covers 11 residues. The germline gives CDR1 MDHEN, CDR2 SYDVKM. V was cut by 4 bases and J by 4 bases, with 4 bases left in between.